Below, 9 T cell receptor beta chains from the same sample are listed, as sequenced in a study of Ad26.COV2.S vaccination and SARS-CoV-2 variants. The sample's treatment: 19 received Ad26.COV2.S at low or high dose, single or two shots; a few received placebo; per-sample allocation not given. Vaccine and placebo recipients were sampled on day 63 after the first injection. Profiling relied on immunoSEQ multiplex PCR, and the TCRdb table lists in-frame clones only, not all of them. The table has about 350,000 clones, about 85% seen once; the top ten hold approximately 3.5%. The sequencing used peripheral blood, collected in a trial of Ad26.COV2.S vaccine versus placebo. The receptors originated from a person aged 18-60 years who received the Ad26.COV2.S COVID-19 vaccine or a placebo.

The chain has TRBV4-3 and TRBJ2-2; D might be TRBD1 (6 bases). CDR3 length: 15 residues. V gave up 3 bases and J gave up 4 bases, with 12 bases separating them. Germline V gene lookup returns CDR1 LGHNA and CDR2 YSLEER. In DNA form, the CDR3 reads TGCGCCAGCAGCCATTTACAGGGTCCCACCGGGGAGCTGTTTTTT. Protein: CASSHLQGPTGELFF.

V is TRBV11-2 and J is TRBJ2-7, with TRBD2 matching 13 bases. The V gene end was trimmed by 5 bases and the J gene end by 3 bases; junction bases not matched to a gene: 7. The CDR3 has 16 amino acids. CDR1 SGHAT and CDR2 FQNNGV come from the germline V gene. Written as DNA, the CDR3 is TGTGCCAGCAGCGTACAGGGACTAGCGGGGTTCTACGAGCAGTACTTC. It is translated as CASSVQGLAGFYEQYF.

The J gene is TRBJ1-1, the V gene TRBV7-9; D call uncertain. V was trimmed by 5 bases and J by 10 bases, leaving 20 bases between them. This CDR3 region has 14 residues. Germline V gene lookup returns CDR1 SEHNR and CDR2 FQNEAQ (reference sequence). The CDR3 protein is CASSQAGSLSGAFF. In nucleotides, the CDR3 is TGTGCCAGCAGCCAGGCCGGGAGCTTAAGCGGAGCTTTCTTT.

This clone has a single count. CDR3 bases: TGTGCCAGCAGTGAAGCCGGGACAGGGAAACGAACCAAAAACATTCAGTACTTC. It yields the protein CASSEAGTGKRTKNIQYF. V usage is TRBV2 and J usage is TRBJ2-4; 9 positions agree with TRBD1. V lost 0 bases, J lost 2 bases, and 8 bases stayed unmatched. In germline, CDR1 is SNHLY, CDR2 FYNNEI. This CDR3 is built from 18 residues.

The V and J genes are TRBV12-2 and TRBJ1-6; no DNA check was done on the table's D call, TRBD1. TRBV12-2 corresponds to a pseudogene. The CDR3 loop spans 15 amino acids. CDR3 loop: CASRLADRGSETLHF. In DNA, the CDR3 is TGTGCAAGTCGCTTAGCGGACAGGGGCTCCGAGACCCTCCACTTT.

V usage is TRBV19 and J usage is TRBJ1-5; tentative D call: TRBD1 (5 bases). Trimming removed 5 bases from V and 6 bases from J, with 8 bases in between. CDR1 and CDR2 from the germline V gene are LNHDA and SQIVND (reference sequence). This CDR3 has 12 residues. The CDR3 here is CASSAQGQPQHF. CDR3 coding DNA: TGTGCCAGTAGTGCCCAGGGTCAGCCCCAGCATTTT. Full variable domain (outside the CDR3, taken from reference TRBV19 and TRBJ1-5): DGGITQSPKYLFRKEGQNVTLSCEQNLNHDAMYWYRQDPGQGLRLIYYSQIVNDFQKGDIAEGYSVSREKKESFPLTVTSAQKNPTAFYLCASSAQGQPQHFGDGTRLSIL.

This chain's CDR3 is CASSDGGLAEAFF. CDR3 in DNA: TGTGCCAGCAGTGATGGGGGGTTGGCTGAAGCTTTCTTT. The chain combines TRBV6-4 with TRBJ1-1, with D possibly TRBD1 on 5 matching bases. CDR1 MRHNA and CDR2 SNTAGT come from the germline V gene. The CDR3 has 13 amino acids. Trimming pared 3 bases from V and 6 bases from J, leaving 11 bases between.

This chain links TRBV12-3 or TRBV12-4 with TRBJ2-7, with D possibly being TRBD1 or TRBD2 (5 bases each). The CDR3 is made up of 13 amino acids. The V end lost 6 bases, the J end lost 6 bases, and 15 bases lay between the germline ends. The CDR3 coding sequence is TGTGCCAGCAGCCCGGGACCGCGGCGCGAGCAGTACTTC. Protein sequence: CASSPGPRREQYF.

V usage is TRBV11-2 and J usage is TRBJ2-5, with D perhaps assigned TRBD1 or TRBD2 (5 bases each). CDR3 size: 15 residues. V was trimmed by 2 bases and J by 5 bases, leaving 15 bases between them. Germline V gene data show CDR1 as SGHAT and CDR2 as FQNNGV. The DNA for the CDR3 is TGTGCCAGCAGCTTAATCGGGGCCTTAGGCGAGACCCAGTACTTC. Translation: CASSLIGALGETQYF.